Listed below are T cell receptor beta chains from one sample, sequenced in a study of T cell responses to AZD1222 COVID-19 vaccine. Method: immunoSEQ multiplex PCR; TCRdb's copy keeps in-frame clones and lacks some. Here the sample spans 150,000 to 200,000 clones, approximately 93% being singletons. This specimen consisted of peripheral blood, obtained 28 days after the second AZD1222 dose. These receptors came from an adult who received the AZD1222 COVID-19 vaccine. The CDR3 runs from the conserved cysteine through the conserved F or W. The order of the fields is D gene, clone size, CDR3 length, J gene, V gene, CDR3 DNA, CDR3 protein. The D gene is left open where the match is weak. Clone size is given for some rows only: seen once, a few or many times, or a class if the clone is expanded.

d_gene: .; abundance: .; len: 14; j_gene: TRBJ1-5; v_gene: TRBV4-2; CDR3nt: TGTGCCAGCAGCCAAGTCGGGTCAGGGCTGCCCCAGCATTTT; CDR3aa: CASSQVGSGLPQHF
d_gene: TRBD1; abundance: .; len: 15; j_gene: TRBJ1-1; v_gene: TRBV28; CDR3nt: TGTGCCAGCAGTTCCCCCGTTTCAGGGACAGAGGAAGCTTTCTTT; CDR3aa: CASSSPVSGTEEAFF
d_gene: .; abundance: .; len: 15; j_gene: TRBJ2-7; v_gene: TRBV27; CDR3nt: TGTGCCAGCAGTTTTGACCATAAGCGATGGGACGAGCAGTACTTC; CDR3aa: CASSFDHKRWDEQYF
d_gene: TRBD1; abundance: .; len: 14; j_gene: TRBJ2-7; v_gene: TRBV2; CDR3nt: TGTGCCAGCAGGGGGACAGACCTCTCCTACGAGCAGTACTTC; CDR3aa: CASRGTDLSYEQYF
d_gene: .; abundance: once; len: 15; j_gene: TRBJ1-1; v_gene: TRBV6-2/TRBV6-3; CDR3nt: TGTGCCAGCAGTTACCTACAACAGGGTCCCACTGAAGCTTTCTTT; CDR3aa: CASSYLQQGPTEAFF
d_gene: .; abundance: .; len: 11; j_gene: TRBJ2-2; v_gene: TRBV24-1; CDR3nt: TGTGCCACCAGTGATTCCGGGGAGCTGTTTTTT; CDR3aa: CATSDSGELFF
d_gene: TRBD1; abundance: .; len: 16; j_gene: TRBJ1-5; v_gene: TRBV6-6; CDR3nt: TGTGCCAGCAGATGGACAGGGGGAGCGGGTTCTCAGCCCCAGCATTTT; CDR3aa: CASRWTGGAGSQPQHF
d_gene: TRBD1; abundance: .; len: 13; j_gene: TRBJ1-4; v_gene: TRBV6-5; CDR3nt: TGTGCCAGCACAGGGGGGTCCTTCGAAAAACTGTTTTTT; CDR3aa: CASTGGSFEKLFF
d_gene: .; abundance: once; len: 13; j_gene: TRBJ2-2; v_gene: TRBV29-1; CDR3nt: TGCAGCGTTGAGCAGGGGAACACCGGGGAGCTGTTTTTT; CDR3aa: CSVEQGNTGELFF
d_gene: .; abundance: .; len: 16; j_gene: TRBJ2-7; v_gene: TRBV6-5; CDR3nt: TGTGCCAGCAGTTCTAGCGGAGGGGGGATCTCCTACGAGCAGTACTTC; CDR3aa: CASSSSGGGISYEQYF
d_gene: .; abundance: few; len: 13; j_gene: TRBJ1-4; v_gene: TRBV4-3; CDR3nt: TGCGCCAGCAGCCGGTGGTCCAATGAAAAACTGTTTTTT; CDR3aa: CASSRWSNEKLFF
d_gene: TRBD1; abundance: .; len: 14; j_gene: TRBJ1-5; v_gene: TRBV3-1/TRBV3-2; CDR3nt: TGTGCCAGCAGCCCTGACAGGGGTAATCAGCCCCAGCATTTT; CDR3aa: CASSPDRGNQPQHF
d_gene: TRBD1; abundance: .; len: 15; j_gene: TRBJ1-2; v_gene: TRBV7-3; CDR3nt: TGTGCCAGCAGCTCCGGGACAGGGTTTAACTATGGCTACACCTTC; CDR3aa: CASSSGTGFNYGYTF
d_gene: .; abundance: once; len: 13; j_gene: TRBJ1-1; v_gene: TRBV7-5; CDR3nt: TGTGCCAGAAGCCCGAAGTGGGGGGATGAAGCTTTCTTT; CDR3aa: CARSPKWGDEAFF